This T cell receptor beta chain was recovered during a study of cytotoxic CD8 clonotypes in ibrutinib-treated CLL. Overall study context: Among patients, 24 responded partially and 2 completely; approximately 15 then stayed remitted and roughly 12 progressed after median 68 months.

CDR1 SGHVS and CDR2 FQNEAQ come from the germline V gene. Germline trimming cut 4 bases from V and 2 bases from J; bases unmatched to any gene: 5. This CDR3 contains 14 residues. The repertoire was sequenced with immunoSEQ multiplex PCR; TCRdb's copy has only in-frame clones and lacks some. The data contain approximately 40,000 clones, about three quarters of them singletons. Sequenced here: PBMCs, sampled at disease progression, from a patient treated with ibrutinib. The TCR sequence derives from a human donor with chronic lymphocytic leukemia. The rearrangement links TRBV7-8 to TRBJ2-7, with TRBD2 matching 7 bases. This CDR3 reads CASSSLGGTYEQYF. CDR3 DNA sequence: TGTGCCAGCAGCTCCCTCGGGGGGACCTACGAGCAGTACTTC.